This passage covers 20 T cell receptor beta chains from one sample sequenced in a study of OX40 agonist ivuxolimab in advanced cancers. Using immunoSEQ multiplex PCR, the repertoire was profiled, and TCRdb retains in-frame clones only, with some absent. The table lists some 65,000 clones, 87% of them singletons. The sequences come from CD4+ or CD8+ T cells sorted from blood, collected in a trial of the OX40 agonist ivuxolimab. Receptors were obtained from an adult with an advanced solid tumor such as melanoma, head and neck, liver or kidney cancer.

The gene calls are TRBV19 and TRBJ2-2; D is unclear. The CDR3 consists of 15 residues. Between the trimmed V and J ends, which lost 3 bases and 1 base, there was a span of 9 bases. Germline V gives CDR1 LNHDA, CDR2 SQIVND (reference sequence). This chain's CDR3 is CASSMLAGNTGELFF. The DNA of the CDR3 is TGTGCCAGTAGTATGCTCGCAGGGAACACCGGGGAGCTGTTTTTT.

This chain joins TRBV9 and TRBJ2-6, with D maybe TRBD2 (5 bases). Germline V gene sequence: CDR1 SGDLS, CDR2 YYNGEE. V was shortened by 4 bases and J by 4 bases, with 12 bases between the two germline ends. The CDR3 is 15 residues long. DNA for the CDR3: TGTGCCAGCAGCCCAGAGGGCCCCGGGGCCAACGTCCTGACTTTC. It specifies CASSPEGPGANVLTF.

The V gene is TRBV20-1, the J gene TRBJ2-5; unclear D gene. The CDR3 loop spans 10 amino acids. V was trimmed by 3 bases and J by 5 bases, leaving 4 bases between them. CDR1 and CDR2 from the germline V gene are DFQATT and SNEGSKA (reference sequence). The CDR3 is CSARRETQYF. In nucleotides, the CDR3 is TGCAGTGCTAGGCGGGAGACCCAGTACTTC.

The rearrangement uses TRBV5-1 and TRBJ1-4, with TRBD1 matching 7 bases. CDR1 and CDR2 (germline): SGHRS, YFSETQ. J was trimmed by 8 bases and V by 3 bases; bases with no gene match: 7. The length of the CDR3 is 14 residues. The CDR3 here is CASSSEGAGEKLFF. CDR3 DNA sequence: TGCGCCAGCAGCTCGGAGGGGGCGGGAGAAAAACTGTTTTTT.

This clone came up a few times. This chain links TRBV7-9 with TRBJ2-2, with D perhaps TRBD1 or TRBD2 (6 bases each). Trimming took off 5 bases at V and 6 bases at J, with 10 bases between the two ends. The CDR3 loop spans 13 amino acids. Germline V gene lookup returns CDR1 SEHNR and CDR2 FQNEAQ (reference sequence). The CDR3 here is CASSQGGSGELFF. In DNA, the CDR3 is TGTGCCAGCAGCCAAGGGGGGTCCGGGGAGCTGTTTTTT.

This clone appeared once. CDR3: CASSSFPRGARVNSPLHF. The CDR3 nucleotides are TGTGCCAGCAGCTCCTTTCCCAGGGGGGCTCGGGTAAATTCACCCCTCCACTTT. This chain links TRBV7-2 with TRBJ1-6; TRBD1 matches 7 bases. The CDR3 spans 18 residues. Looked up from germline, CDR1 is SGHTA and CDR2 is FQGNSA. Unmatched junction bases numbered 16, after V lost 4 bases and J lost 7 bases.

This sequence joins TRBV7-9 and TRBJ2-1; TRBD2 might be the D (7 bases). Germline V lookup: CDR1 SEHNR, CDR2 FQNEAQ (reference sequence). The germline V and J ends were trimmed by 1 base and 5 bases, with 15 bases remaining between them. This CDR3 is built from 16 residues. The CDR3 sequence: CASSLEGGGPNNEQFF. CDR3 sequence (DNA): TGTGCCAGCAGCTTAGAGGGGGGAGGGCCGAACAATGAGCAGTTCTTC.

The rearrangement links TRBV5-4 to TRBJ2-7; no firm D call. V lost 4 bases to trimming and J lost 3 bases, with 17 bases between them. The CDR3 length is 15 residues. The germline gives CDR1 SGHNT, CDR2 YYREEE (reference sequence). The CDR3 DNA reads as TGTGCCAGCAGCCCAACCTTGGGCCAGAGCTACGAGCAGTACTTC. It is translated as CASSPTLGQSYEQYF.

The chain recombines TRBV11-1 with TRBJ2-2; possible D gene TRBD1, 5 bases. The CDR3 extends over 15 amino acids. V lost 1 base to trimming and J lost 0 bases, with 6 bases between them. Germline CDR1 and CDR2: SGHAT and FQDESV (reference sequence). The CDR3 here is CASSLETANTGELFF. The CDR3 DNA is TGTGCCAGCAGCTTAGAGACAGCGAACACCGGGGAGCTGTTTTTT. Filled out from reference TRBV11-1 and TRBJ2-2, the complete variable domain reads EAEVAQSPRYKITEKSQAVAFWCDPISGHATLYWYRQILGQGPELLVQFQDESVVDDSQLPKDRFSAERLKGVDSTLKIQPAELGDSAMYLCASSLETANTGELFFGEGSRLTVL.

This clone came up once. J is TRBJ2-1 and V is TRBV18; 8 bases line up with TRBD2. J gave up 7 bases and V 6 bases, and 8 bases lay outside the gene matches. This CDR3 region has 14 residues. CDR1 is KGHSH and CDR2 is LQKENI in the germline V gene. CDR3 loop: CASSPGLEGNEQFF. CDR3 bases: TGTGCCAGCTCCCCGGGACTAGAGGGTAATGAGCAGTTCTTC.

This clone showed up just once. Other DNA sequences in the same sample also yield this CDR3. The chain couples TRBV28 to TRBJ2-2, with D perhaps TRBD1 or TRBD2 (5 bases each). Germline-derived CDR1 and CDR2 are MDHEN and SYDVKM. This CDR3 is built from 15 residues. Trimming took off 2 bases at V and 1 base at J, with 8 bases between the two ends. CDR3 sequence (DNA): TGTGCCAGCAGTTTAGGGGGAAAGAACACCGGGGAGCTGTTTTTT. Amino acid sequence: CASSLGGKNTGELFF.

V and J are TRBV15 and TRBJ2-1; TRBD1 matches 9 bases. CDR3 length: 17 residues. Germline values: CDR1 LNHNV, CDR2 YYDKDF (reference sequence). V shed 2 bases and J 9 bases; nucleotides not matched to a gene: 14. The CDR3 coding sequence is TGTGCCACCAGCAGACCTCCGGGACAGGGTCCTCCCGGTGAGCAGTTCTTC. This codes for CATSRPPGQGPPGEQFF.

The CDR3 sequence: CASSRDASRNEQFF. CDR3 DNA sequence: TGTGCCAGCAGCCGGGACGCCAGCCGCAATGAGCAGTTCTTC. This chain connects TRBV14 to TRBJ2-1; either TRBD1 or TRBD2 may fit D (5 bases each). Germline lookup yields CDR1 SGHDN and CDR2 FVKESK. Trimming took off 4 bases at V and 6 bases at J, with 13 bases between the two ends. The CDR3 totals 14 residues.

In DNA form, the CDR3 reads TGTGCCAGCAGCCTGGACCTAGTCAAACTGTTTTTT. Amino acids: CASSLDLVKLFF. V and J are TRBV7-9 and TRBJ1-4; D ambiguous. Germline CDR1 reads SEHNR; CDR2 reads FQNEAQ (reference sequence). The CDR3 contains 12 residues. V was pared by 5 bases and J by 11 bases, with 12 bases between.

The chain carries TRBV11-2 and TRBJ2-1; 8 bases line up with TRBD1. The CDR3 totals 16 residues. CDR1 SGHAT and CDR2 FQNNGV come from the germline V gene. After removal of 4 bases from V and 1 base from J, the junction contained 6 bases not matched to a gene. As DNA, the CDR3 is TGTGCCAGCAGCTCCCTCCAGGGGGCGTCCTACAATGAGCAGTTCTTC. It translates to CASSSLQGASYNEQFF.

DNA for the CDR3: TGCGCCAGCAGCTATCAGGGAACCGGGGAGCTGTTTTTT. It codes for CASSYQGTGELFF. The gene calls are TRBV5-1 and TRBJ2-2; possibly TRBD1 for D (5 bases). Germline V gene sequence: CDR1 SGHRS, CDR2 YFSETQ. Trimming left V 3 bases short and J 5 bases short, with 8 bases between. The CDR3 has 13 residues.

This sequence joins TRBV5-5 and TRBJ1-6, with 7 bases identical to TRBD1. This CDR3 has 13 amino acids. Losses at the gene ends were 1 base for V and 8 bases for J; bases not matched to a gene: 0. CDR1 and CDR2 from the germline V gene are SGHKS and YYEKEE (reference sequence). CDR3 bases: TGTGCCAGCAGCTTGACAGGGGATTCACCCCTCCACTTT. It specifies CASSLTGDSPLHF.

The rearrangement joins TRBV18 to TRBJ2-3; TRBD2 agrees at 8 bases. After removal of 4 bases from V and 0 bases from J, the junction contained 9 bases not matched to a gene. The germline V gene has CDR1 KGHSH and CDR2 LQKENI. This CDR3 is 17 amino acids long. CDR3 sequence reads: CASSLERGIASTDTQYF. The CDR3 nucleotides are TGTGCCAGCTCACTCGAGCGGGGGATCGCTAGCACAGATACGCAGTATTTT.

The chain joins TRBV11-2 to TRBJ2-5; a weak D match, TRBD2 (6 bases). CDR3 length: 16 residues. V shed 1 base and J shed 2 bases, with 14 bases lying between them. The germline CDR1 and CDR2 sequences are SGHAT and FQNNGV. CDR3 nucleotide sequence: TGTGCCAGCAGCTTAGTACGGGGGATCGGGCAAGAGACCCAGTACTTC. Encoded protein: CASSLVRGIGQETQYF. Full variable domain (outside the CDR3, taken from reference TRBV11-2 and TRBJ2-5): EAGVAQSPRYKIIEKRQSVAFWCNPISGHATLYWYQQILGQGPKLLIQFQNNGVVDDSQLPKDRFSAERLKGVDSTLKIQPAKLEDSAVYLCASSLVRGIGQETQYFGPGTRLLVL.

V and J are TRBV30 and TRBJ2-5; D remains ambiguous. This CDR3 has 13 residues. The V and J ends lost 2 bases and 2 bases respectively, with 9 bases between them. The germline V gene encodes CDR1 GTSNPN and CDR2 SVGIG (reference sequence). Here the CDR3 reads CAWSPRRQETQYF. For the CDR3, the DNA is TGTGCCTGGAGTCCGAGGCGTCAAGAGACCCAGTACTTC.